The text below deals with one T cell receptor beta chain. This specimen belongs to a study of cytomegalovirus exposure and HLA in healthy donors. The CDR3 loop spans 15 amino acids. The germline V gene encodes CDR1 SGHRS and CDR2 YFSETQ. Trimming cost V 2 bases and J 3 bases; bases outside gene matches: 5. 13 Jbeta primers and 60 Vbeta primers were used for the PCR. The assay was immunoSEQ multiplex PCR, and TCRdb's table has in-frame clones only and misses some. The sample has approximately 160,000 clones, 77% seen once. The genes are TRBV5-1 and TRBJ2-7, with 10 bases fitting TRBD1. The specimen was PBMCs. This TCR derives from a woman younger than 45 in good health and CMV-seropositive. CDR3 in DNA: TGCGCCAGCAGCTTTGGACAGGGGGGGATCTACGAGCAGTACTTC. As protein: CASSFGQGGIYEQYF.